This T cell receptor (beta chain) originates from a study of T-cell reconstitution after alpha-beta-depleted transplantation in children. Construction of the TCRbeta library involved unique molecular identifiers. TCRdb re-called the PCR reads through MiXCR, storing one row per CDR3 protein. The sample yields hundreds of thousands of distinct CDR3 sequences, 16% seen once. This clonotype was seen ten or more times. Specimen: PBMCs from the stem cell graft donor, collected from the stem cell graft. The receptor's source is a human donor who donated a stem cell graft to a child with acute myeloid leukemia.

The CDR3 DNA sequence: TGCAGTGCCTCCGTCTTGGACAGCTATAATTCACCCCTCCACTTT. The encoded protein is CSASVLDSYNSPLHF. This chain links TRBV20-1 with TRBJ1-6, with D perhaps matching TRBD1 (6 bases). This CDR3 region has 15 residues. The germline V and J ends were trimmed by 6 bases and 3 bases, with 15 bases remaining between them. From germline, CDR1 is DFQATT and CDR2 SNEGSKA (reference sequence).